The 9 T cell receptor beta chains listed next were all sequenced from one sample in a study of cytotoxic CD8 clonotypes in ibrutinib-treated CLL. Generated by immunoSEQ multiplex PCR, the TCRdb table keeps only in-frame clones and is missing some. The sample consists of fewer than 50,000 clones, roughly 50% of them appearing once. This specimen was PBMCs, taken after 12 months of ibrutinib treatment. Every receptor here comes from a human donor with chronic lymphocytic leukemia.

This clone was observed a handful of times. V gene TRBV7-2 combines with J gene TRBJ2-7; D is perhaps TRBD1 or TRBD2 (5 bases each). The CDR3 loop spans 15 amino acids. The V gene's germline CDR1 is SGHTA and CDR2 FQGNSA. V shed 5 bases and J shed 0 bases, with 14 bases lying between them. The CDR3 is CASSASGTASYEQYF. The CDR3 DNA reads TGTGCCAGCAGCGCATCCGGGACGGCCTCCTACGAGCAGTACTTC.

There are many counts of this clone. The CDR3 here is CASRVTANYGYTF. The CDR3 DNA follows: TGCGCCAGCAGGGTGACAGCTAACTATGGCTACACCTTC. This chain connects TRBV5-1 to TRBJ1-2; D is perhaps TRBD1 (5 bases). Germline V gene lookup returns CDR1 SGHRS and CDR2 YFSETQ. This CDR3 contains 13 residues. V lost 5 bases to trimming and J lost 0 bases, with 8 bases between them.

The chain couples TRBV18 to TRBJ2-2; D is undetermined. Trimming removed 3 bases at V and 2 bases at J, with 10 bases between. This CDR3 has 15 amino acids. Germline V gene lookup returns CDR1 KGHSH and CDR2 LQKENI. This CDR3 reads CASSPGQKNTGELFF. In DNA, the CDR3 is TGTGCCAGCTCACCCGGGCAGAAAAACACCGGGGAGCTGTTTTTT.

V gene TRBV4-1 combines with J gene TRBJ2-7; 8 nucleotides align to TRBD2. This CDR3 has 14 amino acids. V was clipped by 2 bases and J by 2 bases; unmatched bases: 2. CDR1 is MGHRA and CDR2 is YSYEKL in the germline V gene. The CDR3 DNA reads TGCGCCAGCAGCCAAATAGCGGGGCCCTACGAGCAGTACTTC. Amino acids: CASSQIAGPYEQYF.

CDR3 DNA sequence: TGTGCCACCAGCAGAGATAGTAATGAAAAACTGTTTTTT. Translation gives CATSRDSNEKLFF. The chain couples TRBV15 to TRBJ1-4; D gene ambiguous. Trimming shortened V by 0 bases and J by 4 bases, and 3 bases separated the two germline ends. The length of the CDR3 is 13 residues. CDR1 and CDR2 from the germline V gene are LNHNV and YYDKDF (reference sequence).

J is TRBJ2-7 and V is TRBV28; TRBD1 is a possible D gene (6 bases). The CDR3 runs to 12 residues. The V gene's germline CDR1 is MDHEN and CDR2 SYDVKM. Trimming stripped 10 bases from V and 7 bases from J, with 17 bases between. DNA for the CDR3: TGTGCCATCACTTCAGGGGTGCGGGAGCAGTACTTC. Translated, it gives CAITSGVREQYF.

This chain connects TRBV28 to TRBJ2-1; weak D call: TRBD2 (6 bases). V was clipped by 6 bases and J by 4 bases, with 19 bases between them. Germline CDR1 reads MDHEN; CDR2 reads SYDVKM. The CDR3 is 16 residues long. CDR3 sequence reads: CASSSTSLGQYNEQFF. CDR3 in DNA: TGTGCCAGCAGCTCAACTAGCCTTGGCCAATACAATGAGCAGTTCTTC.

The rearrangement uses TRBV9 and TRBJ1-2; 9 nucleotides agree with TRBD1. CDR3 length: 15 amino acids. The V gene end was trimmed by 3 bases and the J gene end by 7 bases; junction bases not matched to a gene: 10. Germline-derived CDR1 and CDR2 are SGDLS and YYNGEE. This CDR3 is CASSGRDRAVVGYTF. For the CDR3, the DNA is TGTGCCAGCAGCGGCCGGGACAGGGCTGTTGTTGGCTACACCTTC.

CDR3 bases: TGCGCCAGCAGCACGGGACAAAACACTGAAGCTTTCTTT. Translated, it gives CASSTGQNTEAFF. The gene calls are TRBV5-1 and TRBJ1-1; tentative D call: TRBD1 (6 bases). The V end was cut by 4 bases, the J end by 2 bases, with 9 bases between. There are 13 residues in the CDR3. Germline V gene data show CDR1 as SGHRS and CDR2 as YFSETQ.